This TCR beta chain is from a study of T cell responses to AZD1222 COVID-19 vaccine. The CDR3 loop spans 17 amino acids. Trimming left V 2 bases short and J 0 bases short, with 11 bases between. Germline V gene sequence: CDR1 KGHSH, CDR2 LQKENI. Worth noting for this clone: As yet, its antigen is unknown.

Assay used: immunoSEQ multiplex PCR; TCRdb lists only in-frame clones, some missing. The data hold about 130,000 clones, with roughly 85% observed a single time. Whole-study results and caveats: Donors, mostly white British, included more females; clonal diversity was possibly underestimated. Baseline seropositivity occurred in only 5 or 6 AZD1222 recipients.

The sequence was obtained from an adult who received the MenACWY meningococcal vaccine as a control. This material consisted of peripheral blood, taken 28 days after the second dose of the MenACWY control vaccine. The chain links TRBV18 to TRBJ2-6, with D maybe TRBD1 (6 bases). Written as DNA, the CDR3 is TGTGCCAGCTCACCAGGTAGGGGGAGCTCTGGGGCCAACGTCCTGACTTTC. Protein: CASSPGRGSSGANVLTF. Drawing the rest from reference TRBV18 and TRBJ2-6, the complete variable domain is NAGVMQNPRHLVRRRGQEARLRCSPMKGHSHVYWYRQLPEEGLKFMVYLQKENIIDESGMPKERFSAEFPKEGPSILRIQQVVRGDSAAYFCASSPGRGSSGANVLTFGAGSRLTVL.